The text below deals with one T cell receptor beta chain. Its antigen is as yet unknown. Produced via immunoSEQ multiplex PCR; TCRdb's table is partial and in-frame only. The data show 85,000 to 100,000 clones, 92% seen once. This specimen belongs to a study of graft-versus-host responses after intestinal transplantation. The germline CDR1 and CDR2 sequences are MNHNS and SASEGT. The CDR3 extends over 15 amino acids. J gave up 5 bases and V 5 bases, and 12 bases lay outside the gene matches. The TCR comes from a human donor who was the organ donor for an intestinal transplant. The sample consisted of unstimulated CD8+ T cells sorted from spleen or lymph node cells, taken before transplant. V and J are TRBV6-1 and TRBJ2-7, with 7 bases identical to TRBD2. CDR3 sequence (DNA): TGTGCCAGCAGTCCCAGCGGGACTTTTAACAACGAGCAGTACTTC. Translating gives CASSPSGTFNNEQYF.